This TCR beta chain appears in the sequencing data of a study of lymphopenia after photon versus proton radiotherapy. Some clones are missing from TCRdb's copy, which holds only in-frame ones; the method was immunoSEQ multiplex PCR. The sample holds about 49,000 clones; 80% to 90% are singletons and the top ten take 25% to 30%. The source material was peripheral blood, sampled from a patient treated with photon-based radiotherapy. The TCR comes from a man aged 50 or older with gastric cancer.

CDR3 DNA: TGTGCCAGCAGTGCCCAGGGAGAACGCTACAATGAGCAGTTCTTC. Its translation: CASSAQGERYNEQFF. The V and J genes are TRBV6-4 and TRBJ2-1; D is possibly TRBD1 or TRBD2 (5 bases each). Germline values: CDR1 MRHNA, CDR2 SNTAGT. Trimming shortened V by 4 bases and J by 3 bases, and 13 bases separated the two germline ends. The CDR3 length is 15 residues.